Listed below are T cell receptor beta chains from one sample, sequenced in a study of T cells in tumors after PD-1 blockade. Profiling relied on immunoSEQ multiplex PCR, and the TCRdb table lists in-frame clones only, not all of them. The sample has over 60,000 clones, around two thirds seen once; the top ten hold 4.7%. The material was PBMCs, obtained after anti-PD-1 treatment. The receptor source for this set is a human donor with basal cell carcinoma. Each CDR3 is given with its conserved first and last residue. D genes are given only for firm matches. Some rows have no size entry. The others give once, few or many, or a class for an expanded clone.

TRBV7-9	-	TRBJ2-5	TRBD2	CASSQGLVEETQYF	TGTGCCAGCAGCCAGGGACTAGTGGAGGAGACCCAGTACTTC
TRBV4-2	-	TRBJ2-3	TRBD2	CASSQDGDGGANTQYF	TGTGCCAGCAGCCAAGATGGGGACGGGGGGGCTAATACGCAGTATTTT
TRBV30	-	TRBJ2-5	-	CASRADFQETQYF	TGTGCCTCGAGAGCGGACTTCCAAGAGACCCAGTACTTC
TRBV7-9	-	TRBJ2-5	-	CASSLVGLGHQETQYF	TGTGCCAGCAGCTTAGTAGGGTTGGGCCACCAAGAGACCCAGTACTTC
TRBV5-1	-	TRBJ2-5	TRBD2	CASSLLAEETQYF	TGCGCCAGCAGCTTACTAGCGGAAGAGACCCAGTACTTC
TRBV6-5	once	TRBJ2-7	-	CASRRGGTYEQYF	TGTGCCAGCAGGAGGGGGGGGACCTACGAGCAGTACTTC
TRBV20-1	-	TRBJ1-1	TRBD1	CSASGVGTGFLMNTEAFF	TGCAGTGCTAGTGGGGTCGGGACAGGGTTTTTAATGAACACTGAAGCTTTCTTT
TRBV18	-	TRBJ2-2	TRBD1	CASSPSSTGTVNTGELFF	TGTGCCAGCTCACCATCCTCAACCGGGACAGTTAACACCGGGGAGCTGTTTTTT
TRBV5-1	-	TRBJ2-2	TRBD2	CASSLRAGGPFTGELFF	TGCGCCAGCAGCTTGCGGGCGGGGGGGCCGTTCACCGGGGAGCTGTTTTTT
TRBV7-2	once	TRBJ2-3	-	CASSASGNTDTQYF	TGTGCCAGCAGTGCCTCCGGGAACACAGATACGCAGTATTTT
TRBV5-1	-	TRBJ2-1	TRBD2	CASSPQSGGGPIEQFF	TGCGCCAGCAGCCCCCAAAGCGGGGGGGGCCCGATCGAGCAGTTCTTC
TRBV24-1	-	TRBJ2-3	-	CATSGQDRGTDTQYF	TGTGCCACCAGTGGACAAGACAGAGGCACAGATACGCAGTATTTT
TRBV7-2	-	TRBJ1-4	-	CASSLAPGPYEKLFF	TGTGCCAGCAGCTTAGCCCCAGGGCCTTATGAAAAACTGTTTTTT
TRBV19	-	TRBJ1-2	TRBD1	CASSTGTGPRYGYTF	TGTGCCAGTAGTACCGGGACAGGGCCCCGCTATGGCTACACCTTC
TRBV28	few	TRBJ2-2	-	CASRPNPNTGELFF	TGTGCCAGCAGACCAAATCCAAACACCGGGGAGCTGTTTTTT
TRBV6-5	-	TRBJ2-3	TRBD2	CASTLLAGVDTQYF	TGTGCCAGCACCCTACTAGCGGGGGTAGATACGCAGTATTTT
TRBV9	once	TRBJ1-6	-	CASSVGPDYNSPLHF	TGTGCCAGCAGCGTAGGTCCTGACTATAATTCACCCCTCCACTTT
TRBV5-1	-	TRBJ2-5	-	CASSLEGRETQYF	TGCGCCAGCAGCTTGGAGGGTCGGGAGACCCAGTACTTC
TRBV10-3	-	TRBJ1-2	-	CAISALTASNYGYTF	TGTGCCATCAGTGCCCTGACAGCCTCTAACTATGGCTACACCTTC
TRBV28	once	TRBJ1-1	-	CASIKVWPPEAFF	TGTGCCAGCATTAAGGTCTGGCCCCCTGAAGCTTTCTTT
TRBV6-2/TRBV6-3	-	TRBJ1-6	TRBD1	CASSYPIGQGSGSPLHF	TGTGCCAGCAGTTACCCTATCGGACAGGGTAGTGGTTCACCCCTCCACTTT
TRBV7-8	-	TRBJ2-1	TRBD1	CASSRAWTGDNEQFF	TGTGCCAGCAGCCGAGCCTGGACAGGGGACAATGAGCAGTTCTTC
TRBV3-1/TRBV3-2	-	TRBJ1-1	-	CASSQVEVAFF	TGTGCCAGCAGCCAAGTTGAAGTCGCTTTCTTT
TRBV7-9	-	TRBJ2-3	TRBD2	CASSLSTSGGNTDTQYF	TGTGCCAGCAGCCTTTCGACTAGCGGGGGCAACACAGATACGCAGTATTTT
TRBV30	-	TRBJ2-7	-	CAWSIQGQSEQYF	TGTGCCTGGAGTATACAGGGACAATCCGAGCAGTACTTC
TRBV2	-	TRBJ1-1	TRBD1	CASSGDRGTYTEAFF	TGTGCCAGCAGCGGGGACAGGGGGACCTACACTGAAGCTTTCTTT
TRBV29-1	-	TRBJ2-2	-	CSAGRGVNTGELFF	TGCAGCGCTGGGCGGGGTGTTAACACCGGGGAGCTGTTTTTT
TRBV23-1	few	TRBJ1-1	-	CASSFQGRGVNTEAFF	TGCGCCAGCAGCTTTCAGGGGCGAGGGGTGAACACTGAAGCTTTCTTT
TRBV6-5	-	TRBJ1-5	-	CASRSGQSNQPQHF	TGTGCCAGCAGGTCAGGACAGAGCAATCAGCCCCAGCATTTT
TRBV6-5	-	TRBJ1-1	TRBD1	CASGRDSEAFF	TGTGCCAGCGGCCGGGACAGTGAAGCTTTCTTT
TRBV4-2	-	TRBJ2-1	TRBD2	CASSQSGTRKFF	TGTGCCAGCAGCCAATCCGGGACTAGGAAGTTCTTC
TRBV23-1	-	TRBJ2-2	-	CASSSTVEGNTGELFF	TGCGCCAGCAGTTCAACAGTTGAGGGGAACACCGGGGAGCTGTTTTTT
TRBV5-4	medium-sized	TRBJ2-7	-	CASTTDRDSYEQYF	TGTGCCAGCACCACTGACAGAGATTCCTACGAGCAGTACTTC
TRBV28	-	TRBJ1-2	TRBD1	CASSSGTVYGYTF	TGTGCCAGCAGTTCCGGGACAGTCTATGGCTACACCTTC
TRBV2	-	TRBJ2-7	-	CARGNRAYEQYF	TGTGCCCGTGGTAACAGGGCCTACGAGCAGTACTTC
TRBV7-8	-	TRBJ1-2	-	CASSQDRINYGYTF	TGTGCCAGCAGTCAGGACCGAATTAACTATGGCTACACCTTC
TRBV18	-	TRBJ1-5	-	CASSQKENQPQHF	TGTGCCAGCTCACAGAAAGAAAATCAGCCCCAGCATTTT
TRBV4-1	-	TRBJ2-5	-	CASSQEMAGALGTQYF	TGCGCCAGCAGCCAAGAAATGGCGGGGGCCCTGGGGACCCAGTACTTC
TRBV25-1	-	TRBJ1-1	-	CASSGPSMNTEAFF	TGTGCCAGCAGTGGTCCGTCCATGAACACTGAAGCTTTCTTT